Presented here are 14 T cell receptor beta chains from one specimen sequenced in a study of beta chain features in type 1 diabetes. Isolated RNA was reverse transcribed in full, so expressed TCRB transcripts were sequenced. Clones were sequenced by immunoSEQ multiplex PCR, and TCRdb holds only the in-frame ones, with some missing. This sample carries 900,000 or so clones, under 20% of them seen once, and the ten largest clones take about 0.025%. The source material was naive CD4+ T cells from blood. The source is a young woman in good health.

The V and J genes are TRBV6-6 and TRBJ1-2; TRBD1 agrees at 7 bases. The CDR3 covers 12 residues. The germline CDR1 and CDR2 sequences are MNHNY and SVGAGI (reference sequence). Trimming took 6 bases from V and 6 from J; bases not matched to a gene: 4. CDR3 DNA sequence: TGTGCCAGCAGCCCGGACAGGAATGGCTACACCTTC. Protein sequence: CASSPDRNGYTF.

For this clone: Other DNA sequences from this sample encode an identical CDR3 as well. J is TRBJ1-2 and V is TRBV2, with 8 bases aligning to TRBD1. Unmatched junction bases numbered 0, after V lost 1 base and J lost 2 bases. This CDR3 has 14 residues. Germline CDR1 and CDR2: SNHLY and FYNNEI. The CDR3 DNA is TGTGCCAGCAGTGAAGGACAGGGGAACTATGGCTACACCTTC. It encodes CASSEGQGNYGYTF.

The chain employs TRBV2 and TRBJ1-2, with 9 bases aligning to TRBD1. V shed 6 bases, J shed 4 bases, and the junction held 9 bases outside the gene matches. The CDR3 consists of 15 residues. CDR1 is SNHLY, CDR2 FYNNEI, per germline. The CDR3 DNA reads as TGTGCCAGCAGAGCACAGGGGGCGCGCTCCTATGGCTACACCTTC. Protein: CASRAQGARSYGYTF.

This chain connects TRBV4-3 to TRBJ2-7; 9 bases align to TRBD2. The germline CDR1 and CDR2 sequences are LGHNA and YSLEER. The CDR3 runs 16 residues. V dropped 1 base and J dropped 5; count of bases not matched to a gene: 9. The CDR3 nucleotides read TGCGCCAGCAGCCAAGCTAGGCGGGAGGGCCCCCACGAGCAGTACTTC. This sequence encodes CASSQARREGPHEQYF.

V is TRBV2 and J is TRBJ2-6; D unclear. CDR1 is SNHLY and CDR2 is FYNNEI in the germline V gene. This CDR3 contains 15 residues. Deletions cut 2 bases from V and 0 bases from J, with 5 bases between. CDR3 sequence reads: CASSESASGANVLTF. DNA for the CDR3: TGTGCCAGCAGTGAAAGCGCCTCTGGGGCCAACGTCCTGACTTTC.

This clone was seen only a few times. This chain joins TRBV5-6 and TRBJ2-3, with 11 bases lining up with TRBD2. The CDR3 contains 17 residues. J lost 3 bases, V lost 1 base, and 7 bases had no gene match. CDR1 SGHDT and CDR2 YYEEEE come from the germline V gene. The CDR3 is CASSLHLTSGTTDTQYF. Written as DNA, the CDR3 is TGTGCCAGCAGCTTGCATCTGACTAGCGGGACTACAGATACGCAGTATTTT.

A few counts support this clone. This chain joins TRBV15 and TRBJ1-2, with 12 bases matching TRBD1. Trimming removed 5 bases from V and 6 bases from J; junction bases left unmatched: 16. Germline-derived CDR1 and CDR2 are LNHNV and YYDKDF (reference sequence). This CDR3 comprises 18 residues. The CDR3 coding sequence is TGTGCCACCAGCGTCTCGCTAGCTGGGACAGGGGGCGCAAATGGCTACACCTTC. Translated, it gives CATSVSLAGTGGANGYTF.

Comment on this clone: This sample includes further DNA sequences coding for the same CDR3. The CDR3 sequence: CASSPDRLAKNIQYF. CDR3 DNA: TGTGCCAGCAGCCCAGACAGGCTAGCCAAAAACATTCAGTACTTC. The chain uses TRBV7-2 and TRBJ2-4, with D possibly being TRBD1 (6 bases). Germline V gene sequence: CDR1 SGHTA, CDR2 FQGNSA. This CDR3 region has 15 residues. V lost 5 bases and J 0 bases, leaving 11 bases between the germline ends.

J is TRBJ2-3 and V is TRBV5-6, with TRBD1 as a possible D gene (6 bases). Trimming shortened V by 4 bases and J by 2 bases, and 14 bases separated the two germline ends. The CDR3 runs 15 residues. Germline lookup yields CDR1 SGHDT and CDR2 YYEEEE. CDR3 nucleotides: TGTGCCAGCAGCCCCCGGGGACACACCACAGATACGCAGTATTTT. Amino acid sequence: CASSPRGHTTDTQYF. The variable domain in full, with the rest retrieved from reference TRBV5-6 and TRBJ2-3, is DAGVTQSPTHLIKTRGQQVTLRCSPKSGHDTVSWYQQALGQGPQFIFQYYEEEERQRGNFPDRFSGHQFPNYSSELNVNALLLGDSALYLCASSPRGHTTDTQYFGPGTRLTVL.

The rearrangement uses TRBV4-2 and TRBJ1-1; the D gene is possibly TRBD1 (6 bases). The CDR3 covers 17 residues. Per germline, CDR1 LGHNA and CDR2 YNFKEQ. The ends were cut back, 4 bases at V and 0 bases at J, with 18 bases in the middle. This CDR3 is CASSRRLRQEMNTEAFF. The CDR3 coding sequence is TGTGCCAGCAGCCGTCGTCTCCGACAGGAGATGAACACTGAAGCTTTCTTT.

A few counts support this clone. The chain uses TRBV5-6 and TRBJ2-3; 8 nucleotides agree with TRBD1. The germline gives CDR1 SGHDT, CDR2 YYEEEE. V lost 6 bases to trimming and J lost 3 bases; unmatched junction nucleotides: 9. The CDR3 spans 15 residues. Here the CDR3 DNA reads TGTGCCAGCAACCCTACAGGGGGGCGAACAGATACGCAGTATTTT. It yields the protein CASNPTGGRTDTQYF.

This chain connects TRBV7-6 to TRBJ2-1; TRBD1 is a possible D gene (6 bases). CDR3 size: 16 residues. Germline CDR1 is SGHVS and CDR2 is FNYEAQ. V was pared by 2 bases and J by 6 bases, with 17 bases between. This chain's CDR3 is CASSLRDKEGPNEQFF. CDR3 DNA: TGTGCCAGCAGCTTACGGGACAAGGAAGGCCCCAATGAGCAGTTCTTC.

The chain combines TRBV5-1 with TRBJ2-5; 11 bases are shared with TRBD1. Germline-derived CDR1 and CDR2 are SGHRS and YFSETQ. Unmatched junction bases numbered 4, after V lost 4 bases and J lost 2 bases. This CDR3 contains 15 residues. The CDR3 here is CASSIRDRGQETQYF. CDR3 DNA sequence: TGCGCCAGCAGCATTAGGGACAGGGGGCAAGAGACCCAGTACTTC.

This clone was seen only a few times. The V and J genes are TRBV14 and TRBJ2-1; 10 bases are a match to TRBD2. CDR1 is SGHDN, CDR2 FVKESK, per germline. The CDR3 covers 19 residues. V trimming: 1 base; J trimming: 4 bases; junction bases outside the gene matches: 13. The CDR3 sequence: CASSQVPPGLAVPYNEQFF. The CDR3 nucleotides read TGTGCCAGCAGCCAAGTACCACCCGGACTAGCGGTACCATACAATGAGCAGTTCTTC. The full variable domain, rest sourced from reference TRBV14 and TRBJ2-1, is EAGVTQFPSHSVIEKGQTVTLRCDPISGHDNLYWYRRVMGKEIKFLLHFVKESKQDESGMPNNRFLAERTGGTYSTLKVQPAELEDSGVYFCASSQVPPGLAVPYNEQFFGPGTRLTVL.